The 18 T cell receptor beta chains below all came from one sample that was sequenced in a study of response to subunit inactivated influenza vaccine. A single record per CDR3 protein comes from TCRdb applying MiXCR to the RT-PCR reads. The sample holds hundreds of thousands of distinct CDR3 sequences; 16% are singletons and the top ten take 3%. This material consisted of CD4+ T cells sorted from PBMCs, taken around 25 months after vaccination. These TCRs come from a man aged 50-75 years who received an inactivated influenza vaccine.

This clonotype was detected a few times. This chain connects TRBV20-1 to TRBJ2-7, with a possible D match to TRBD2 (6 bases). Germline lookup yields CDR1 DFQATT and CDR2 SNEGSKA (reference sequence). V was pared by 0 bases and J by 12 bases, with 24 bases between. The CDR3 is made up of 15 amino acids. In DNA, the CDR3 is TGCAGTGCTAGAGATGTGGGGACTGACTCTACGAGAGGGTACTTC. It specifies CSARDVGTDSTRGYF.

The table lists this clonotype with a few counts. The gene calls are TRBV11-1 and TRBJ2-1; 11 bases agree with TRBD1. The V segment lost 4 bases and the J segment 6 bases; nucleotides outside the gene matches: 20. CDR1 is SGHAT, CDR2 FQDESV, per germline (reference sequence). The CDR3 is 20 residues long. The CDR3 region is CASSSIKIATGQGASNEQFF. The CDR3, as DNA: TGTGCCAGCAGCTCAATAAAGATAGCCACAGGACAGGGGGCATCCAATGAGCAGTTCTTC.

The CDR3 loop reads CASSLGQLLAKNIQYF. The CDR3 DNA reads as TGTGCCAGCAGTCTGGGACAGCTTCTAGCCAAAAACATTCAGTACTTC. This chain joins TRBV28 and TRBJ2-4; TRBD1 aligns across 7 bases. Germline assignment: CDR1 MDHEN and CDR2 SYDVKM. The CDR3 covers 16 residues. Trimming at V came to 5 bases and at J to 0 bases, leaving 7 bases not matched to a gene.

The gene calls are TRBV5-1 and TRBJ1-4; D is uncertain. V was clipped by 2 bases and J by 5 bases, with 13 bases between them. The CDR3 loop spans 15 amino acids. Germline loops: CDR1 SGHRS, CDR2 YFSETQ. DNA of the CDR3: TGCGCCAGCAGCTTCGGCGCGCAGCTCAATGAAAAACTGTTTTTT. This sequence encodes CASSFGAQLNEKLFF.

In this sample, this clonotype turned up many times. The rearrangement uses TRBV5-1 and TRBJ1-1; possibly TRBD1 for D (5 bases). The CDR3 totals 14 residues. Between the trimmed V and J ends, which lost 0 bases and 4 bases, there was a span of 10 bases. From germline, CDR1 is SGHRS and CDR2 YFSETQ. In nucleotides, the CDR3 is TGCGCCAGCAGCTTGGCGGGAGGGGCCACTGAAGCTTTCTTT. Translation: CASSLAGGATEAFF.

This clonotype has more than one count but fewer than ten. The rearrangement links TRBV28 to TRBJ2-3; 10 positions match TRBD2. After removal of 7 bases from V and 0 bases from J, the junction contained 16 bases not matched to a gene. The CDR3 runs 19 residues. Germline V gene lookup returns CDR1 MDHEN and CDR2 SYDVKM. The CDR3 bases are TGTGCCAGCATCTACGCAGGGGCTAGCGGGAGAGTCAGCACAGATACGCAGTATTTT. This translates into CASIYAGASGRVSTDTQYF.

This chain joins TRBV18 and TRBJ2-3; 11 bases are a match to TRBD2. Germline CDR1 reads KGHSH; CDR2 reads LQKENI. The V segment lost 3 bases and the J segment 5 bases; nucleotides outside the gene matches: 4. CDR3 length: 15 residues. The CDR3 DNA sequence: TGTGCCAGCTCACCGACTAGCGGGGTAGGAGATACGCAGTATTTT. The encoded protein is CASSPTSGVGDTQYF.

J is TRBJ1-2 and V is TRBV5-1, with D tentatively TRBD1 (6 bases). Germline CDR1 and CDR2: SGHRS and YFSETQ. CDR3 length equals 14 residues. Trimming stripped 0 bases from V and 6 bases from J, with 12 bases between. The DNA of the CDR3 is TGCGCCAGCAGCTTGGGGCAGGGGAATAATGGCTACACCTTC. Translated: CASSLGQGNNGYTF. Full variable domain (missing parts from reference TRBV5-1 and TRBJ1-2): KAGVTQTPRYLIKTRGQQVTLSCSPISGHRSVSWYQQTPGQGLQFLFEYFSETQRNKGNFPGRFSGRQFSNSRSEMNVSTLELGDSALYLCASSLGQGNNGYTFGSGTRLTVV.

The chain carries TRBV12-3 or TRBV12-4 and TRBJ2-1; 7 nucleotides agree with TRBD2. V lost 6 bases, J lost 0 bases, and 8 bases stayed unmatched. CDR3 length: 16 residues. The CDR3 is CASRLSGSSSYNEQFF. The CDR3 DNA follows: TGTGCCAGCAGACTTAGCGGGTCGAGCTCCTACAATGAGCAGTTCTTC.

The J gene is TRBJ2-1, the V gene TRBV28, with D unclear. Trimming shortened V by 8 bases and J by 0 bases, and 11 bases separated the two germline ends. There are 14 residues in the CDR3. Germline V gene lookup returns CDR1 MDHEN and CDR2 SYDVKM. CDR3 bases: TGTGCCAGCCAAAGGTGGAGCTCCTACAATGAGCAGTTCTTC. Residues: CASQRWSSYNEQFF.

The chain recombines TRBV20-1 with TRBJ2-3, with TRBD2 matching over 9 bases. This CDR3 comprises 14 residues. Germline assignment: CDR1 DFQATT and CDR2 SNEGSKA (reference sequence). V lost 6 bases and J lost 1; bases outside the gene matches: 5. The CDR3 reads CSAWTSARTDTQYF. Here the CDR3 DNA reads TGCAGTGCCTGGACTAGCGCTCGCACAGATACGCAGTATTTT.

This clonotype was observed many times. This chain joins TRBV6-2 or TRBV6-3 and TRBJ2-7, with D perhaps matching TRBD1 (6 bases). This CDR3 spans 13 amino acids. Per the germline V gene, CDR1 is MNHEY and CDR2 is SVGEGT. Trimming stripped 2 bases from V and 4 bases from J, with 9 bases between. DNA for the CDR3: TGTGCCAGCAGTTACACAGGACAGTACGAGCAGTACTTC. This translates into CASSYTGQYEQYF.

This clonotype was seen a handful of times. J is TRBJ2-1 and V is TRBV12-3 or TRBV12-4, with 10 positions matching TRBD1. J gave up 7 bases and V 4 bases, and 7 bases lay outside the gene matches. The CDR3 has 15 amino acids. CDR3 protein: CASSSWRTGGNEQFF. CDR3 sequence (DNA): TGTGCCAGCAGTTCTTGGCGGACAGGGGGAAATGAGCAGTTCTTC.

This clonotype was picked up a small number of times. The V call is TRBV21-1, the J call TRBJ2-2. TRBV21-1 is a pseudogene. There are 14 residues in the CDR3. The CDR3 nucleotides read TGTGCCAGCAGCAAGGTCAGAAACGCCGGGGAGCTGTTTTTT. Translation: CASSKVRNAGELFF.

This clonotype has a handful of counts. The gene calls are TRBV10-3 and TRBJ1-5; D gene unclear. Germline loops: CDR1 ENHRY, CDR2 SYGVKD. The CDR3 runs to 14 residues. Trimming pared 3 bases from V and 2 bases from J, leaving 8 bases between. The CDR3 DNA reads TGTGCCATCAGTGACCCTGAGGGCAATCAGCCCCAGCATTTT. Protein product: CAISDPEGNQPQHF.

The chain carries TRBV29-1 and TRBJ2-1; either TRBD1 or TRBD2 may supply D (5 bases each). The length of the CDR3 is 14 residues. CDR1 is SQVTM, CDR2 ANQGSEA, per germline. V lost 7 bases, J lost 9 bases, and 22 bases lay in between. Here the CDR3 reads CSGWTGIIRGEQFF. The CDR3 bases are TGCAGCGGATGGACCGGGATTATTAGGGGTGAGCAGTTCTTC.

The rearrangement uses TRBV20-1 and TRBJ2-3; D possibly corresponds to TRBD1 (5 bases). The V gene's germline CDR1 is DFQATT and CDR2 SNEGSKA (reference sequence). This CDR3 has 13 amino acids. V dropped 6 bases and J dropped 5 bases, with 15 bases sitting between them. The CDR3 DNA reads as TGCAGTGCCCGATTAGGGGCCGAAGATACGCAGTATTTT. It yields the protein CSARLGAEDTQYF.

The chain employs TRBV21-1 and TRBJ2-5; TRBD2 is taken as the D call from the table, unchecked against the DNA. TRBV21-1 is shown as a pseudogene. This CDR3 region has 15 residues. The CDR3 sequence: CASSKDRALQETQYF. The DNA for the CDR3 is TGTGCCAGCAGCAAGGACCGGGCCCTCCAAGAGACCCAGTACTTC.